The next 26 T cell receptor beta chains were all read from a single sample in a study of cytomegalovirus exposure and HLA in healthy donors. Profiled with immunoSEQ multiplex PCR; TCRdb holds only in-frame clones, not every one. The data contain some 130,000 clones, roughly 79% of them seen just once; the ten biggest clones take up 25% to 30%. Sequencing was done on a sample of PBMCs. These TCRs come from a man aged 25 to 45 in good health and CMV-seropositive.

The CDR3 nucleotides read TGTGCCAGTAGTCTCCGGGACAGGGGACCTTTCAGTGAAGCTTTCTTT. Amino acids: CASSLRDRGPFSEAFF. The genes are TRBV19 and TRBJ1-1, with 10 bases lining up with TRBD1. The CDR3 extends over 16 amino acids. The J segment lost 7 bases and the V segment lost 5 bases, leaving 13 bases of the junction unmatched. Germline CDR1 reads LNHDA; CDR2 reads SQIVND (reference sequence).

This clone was counted only a few times. The J gene is TRBJ2-1, the V gene TRBV9, with a possible D match to TRBD2 (7 bases). CDR1 SGDLS and CDR2 YYNGEE come from the germline V gene. The CDR3 loop spans 16 amino acids. V was trimmed by 3 bases and J by 5 bases, leaving 18 bases between them. Here the CDR3 DNA reads TGTGCCAGCAGCGAGGGGGGGAGCGGGAATGACAATGAGCAGTTCTTC. It specifies CASSEGGSGNDNEQFF.

The CDR3 sequence is CASSGGTGYYEQYF. The CDR3 bases are TGCGCCAGCAGCGGGGGGACAGGGTACTACGAGCAGTACTTC. The chain combines TRBV5-1 with TRBJ2-7, with TRBD1 matching over 9 bases. CDR3 length: 14 residues. The V and J ends lost 4 bases and 3 bases, in that order; junction bases with no gene match: 5. CDR1 and CDR2 (germline): SGHRS, YFSETQ.

The rearrangement joins TRBV9 to TRBJ2-5; 9 nucleotides agree with TRBD2. CDR3 length: 16 amino acids. Germline V lookup: CDR1 SGDLS, CDR2 YYNGEE. V shed 0 bases and J 2 bases; nucleotides not matched to a gene: 5. Here the CDR3 DNA reads TGTGCCAGCAGCGTAGGGTGGACTAGCGTACAAGAGACCCAGTACTTC. The encoded protein is CASSVGWTSVQETQYF.

The chain's CDR3 is CASGSHPLGQPGTQYF. The CDR3 nucleotides are TGTGCTAGTGGTTCGCACCCCCTCGGACAACCCGGGACGCAGTATTTT. The chain employs TRBV12-5 and TRBJ2-3, with a weak D call TRBD1 (5 bases). This CDR3 comprises 16 residues. V was shortened by 4 bases and J by 9 bases, with 23 bases between the two germline ends. Germline assignment: CDR1 LGHNT and CDR2 FRNRAP. Looking up the rest from reference TRBV12-5 and TRBJ2-3 gives the full variable domain: DARVTQTPRHKVTEMGQEVTMRCQPILGHNTVFWYRQTMMQGLELLAYFRNRAPLDDSGMPKDRFSAEMPDATLATLKIQPSEPRDSAVYFCASGSHPLGQPGTQYFGPGTRLTVL.

The J gene is TRBJ1-2, the V gene TRBV29-1; possibly TRBD1 for D (5 bases). This CDR3 contains 10 residues. CDR1 is SQVTM, CDR2 ANQGSEA, per germline. V shed 7 bases and J shed 3 bases, with 6 bases lying between them. The CDR3 bases are TGCAGCGCACAGGACTATGGCTACACCTTC. It yields the protein CSAQDYGYTF.

The V and J genes are TRBV9 and TRBJ1-3; 7 nucleotides agree with TRBD1. V lost 2 bases, J lost 0 bases, and 11 bases stayed unmatched. In germline, CDR1 is SGDLS, CDR2 YYNGEE. The CDR3 extends over 18 amino acids. CDR3 nucleotide sequence: TGTGCCAGCAGCGTCGGAGGGGGCGTCATTTACTCTGGAAACACCATATATTTT. The encoded protein is CASSVGGGVIYSGNTIYF.

The table lists this clone with a count of one. The chain carries TRBV7-8 and TRBJ2-5; D is unresolved. Germline V CDR1 and CDR2: SGHVS, FQNEAQ. This CDR3 comprises 17 residues. V was cut by 3 bases and J by 0 bases, with 17 bases left in between. The CDR3 nucleotides are TGTGCCAGCAGCTTGTTCAACCGCAAGTCGGACCAAGAGACCCAGTACTTC. Protein: CASSLFNRKSDQETQYF.

The rearrangement joins TRBV29-1 to TRBJ2-1, with TRBD2 identical over 13 bases. CDR1 is SQVTM, CDR2 ANQGSEA, per germline. The CDR3 extends over 15 amino acids. J lost 7 bases, V lost 6 bases, and 9 bases had no gene match. The CDR3 reads CSVGGTSGIANEQFF. The CDR3 bases are TGCAGCGTGGGAGGGACTAGCGGGATTGCGAATGAGCAGTTCTTC.

This chain joins TRBV6-5 and TRBJ2-3, with D unresolved. From germline, CDR1 is MNHEY and CDR2 SVGAGI. Trimming cost V 6 bases and J 2 bases, with 6 bases left between them. This CDR3 has 12 residues. The CDR3, as DNA: TGTGCCAGCAGGGGCAACACAGATACGCAGTATTTT. Protein product: CASRGNTDTQYF.

This chain joins TRBV18 and TRBJ1-2; the D is unclear. CDR1 and CDR2 from the germline V gene are KGHSH and LQKENI. Trimming took off 3 bases at V and 4 bases at J, with 15 bases between the two ends. The CDR3 length is 15 residues. The CDR3 sequence: CASSPREGSRYGYTF. As DNA, the CDR3 is TGTGCCAGCTCACCCCGGGAAGGGAGCCGCTATGGCTACACCTTC. The full variable domain, its missing parts supplied by reference TRBV18 and TRBJ1-2, is NAGVMQNPRHLVRRRGQEARLRCSPMKGHSHVYWYRQLPEEGLKFMVYLQKENIIDESGMPKERFSAEFPKEGPSILRIQQVVRGDSAAYFCASSPREGSRYGYTFGSGTRLTVV.

This clone is judged medium-sized. This sample also contains other DNA sequences that code for the same CDR3. The rearrangement uses TRBV4-3 and TRBJ1-2; possibly TRBD1 for D (5 bases). V was clipped by 0 bases and J by 3 bases, with 11 bases between them. This CDR3 comprises 15 residues. Germline lookup yields CDR1 LGHNA and CDR2 YSLEER. CDR3 in DNA: TGCGCCAGCAGCCAAGATCAGGGACTTGACTATGGCTACACCTTC. Its protein is CASSQDQGLDYGYTF.

The V gene is TRBV6-5, the J gene TRBJ2-4, with D possibly being TRBD2 (5 bases). Germline V gene sequence: CDR1 MNHEY, CDR2 SVGAGI. The CDR3 loop spans 16 amino acids. Trimming removed 2 bases at V and 0 bases at J, with 11 bases between. CDR3 sequence: CASSYSSGLAKNIQYF. The CDR3 nucleotides read TGTGCCAGCAGTTACAGCAGCGGACTAGCCAAAAACATTCAGTACTTC.

The chain uses TRBV9 and TRBJ2-4, with a weak D call TRBD1 (6 bases). Looked up from germline, CDR1 is SGDLS and CDR2 is YYNGEE. The CDR3 extends over 14 amino acids. Between the trimmed V and J ends, which lost 0 bases and 8 bases, there was a span of 12 bases. This CDR3 is CASSVGSGAHIQYF. In nucleotides, the CDR3 is TGTGCCAGCAGCGTAGGTTCAGGGGCGCACATTCAGTACTTC.

The chain joins TRBV18 to TRBJ1-1; unclear D gene. The CDR3 covers 14 residues. Trimming shortened V by 2 bases and J by 4 bases, and 11 bases separated the two germline ends. CDR1 is KGHSH and CDR2 is LQKENI in the germline V gene. The CDR3 is CASSPSGGSTEAFF. The DNA for the CDR3 is TGTGCCAGCTCACCAAGTGGAGGAAGCACTGAAGCTTTCTTT.

J is TRBJ1-2 and V is TRBV13; no reliable D call. The CDR3 runs to 15 residues. The germline V gene has CDR1 PRHDT and CDR2 FYEKMQ (reference sequence). Trimming cost V 3 bases and J 4 bases, with 15 bases left between them. CDR3 nucleotides: TGTGCCAGCAGCTTCGGTGGTGAGGAGAGCTATGGCTACACCTTC. It codes for CASSFGGEESYGYTF.

This clone was observed once. The V and J genes are TRBV29-1 and TRBJ2-3; no definite D call. Trimming stripped 4 bases from V and 2 bases from J, with 7 bases between. The V gene's germline CDR1 is SQVTM and CDR2 ANQGSEA. CDR3 length: 12 residues. This CDR3 reads CSVGTYTDTQYF. CDR3 nucleotide sequence: TGCAGCGTTGGAACTTACACAGATACGCAGTATTTT.

CDR3 sequence reads: CASSPWRGGGTDTQYF. The CDR3 DNA is TGTGCCAGCAGCCCCTGGCGGGGGGGCGGCACAGATACGCAGTATTTT. The genes are TRBV5-8 and TRBJ2-3; 9 bases are a match to TRBD2. CDR1 and CDR2 from the germline V gene are SGHTS and YDEGEE. J lost 1 base, V lost 4 bases, and 7 bases had no gene match. The CDR3 spans 16 residues. The full variable domain, in which reference TRBV5-8 and TRBJ2-3 provide the parts outside the CDR3, is EAGVTQSPTHLIKTRGQQATLRCSPISGHTSVYWYQQALGLGLQFLLWYDEGEERNRGNFPPRFSGRQFPNYSSELNVNALELEDSALYLCASSPWRGGGTDTQYFGPGTRLTVL.

The V call is TRBV27, the J call TRBJ2-7; D ambiguous. Germline-derived CDR1 and CDR2 are MNHEY and SMNVEV (reference sequence). The germline V and J ends were trimmed by 8 bases and 4 bases, with 21 bases remaining between them. This CDR3 region has 15 residues. CDR3 nucleotides: TGTGCCAGCGGCCGCCCCAACAACTCAGGATACGAGCAGTACTTC. This codes for CASGRPNNSGYEQYF.

V and J are TRBV10-1 and TRBJ2-7; 10 nucleotides align to TRBD1. There are 13 residues in the CDR3. Germline values: CDR1 WNHNN, CDR2 SYGVQD (reference sequence). The J segment lost 6 bases and the V segment lost 6 bases, leaving 5 bases of the junction unmatched. CDR3 coding DNA: TGCGCCAGCAGCCGGGACAGGGGCACCGAGCAGTACTTC. Its translation: CASSRDRGTEQYF.

The chain is built from TRBV5-6 and TRBJ1-1; TRBD1 matches at 7 bases. Germline V gene sequence: CDR1 SGHDT, CDR2 YYEEEE. V shed 0 bases, J shed 6 bases, and the junction held 8 bases outside the gene matches. The CDR3 loop spans 15 amino acids. The CDR3 protein is CASSLEGQQRPEAFF. The DNA for the CDR3 is TGTGCCAGCAGCTTGGAGGGACAGCAAAGGCCTGAAGCTTTCTTT.

The V gene is TRBV9, the J gene TRBJ1-2, with 9 bases aligning to TRBD1. Germline V gene lookup returns CDR1 SGDLS and CDR2 YYNGEE. The CDR3 contains 13 residues. J was trimmed by 9 bases and V by 0 bases; bases with no gene match: 3. CDR3: CASSVEGTGSYTF. In nucleotides, the CDR3 is TGTGCCAGCAGCGTAGAAGGGACAGGGAGCTACACCTTC.

The chain recombines TRBV18 with TRBJ2-5, with 12 bases matching TRBD1. Germline assignment: CDR1 KGHSH and CDR2 LQKENI. J gave up 5 bases and V 2 bases, and 3 bases lay outside the gene matches. CDR3 length: 15 residues. DNA for the CDR3: TGTGCCAGCTCACCAGGGACAGGGGGCGATGAGACCCAGTACTTC. This encodes CASSPGTGGDETQYF.

The genes are TRBV18 and TRBJ1-2, with unresolved D. The V gene lost 2 bases and the J gene lost 2 bases, with 18 bases spanning the gap. Per the germline V gene, CDR1 is KGHSH and CDR2 is LQKENI. The CDR3 runs to 17 residues. The CDR3 DNA reads TGTGCCAGCTCACCAGAGATGGCCGGGAGTGTGAACTATGGCTACACCTTC. Translated, it gives CASSPEMAGSVNYGYTF.

The gene calls are TRBV5-6 and TRBJ1-2, with D unresolved. The V end was cut by 4 bases, the J end by 8 bases, with 18 bases between. Germline V CDR1 and CDR2: SGHDT, YYEEEE. CDR3 length equals 14 residues. CDR3 in amino acids: CASSPRDSFGGYTF. CDR3 bases: TGTGCCAGCAGCCCGCGAGACTCTTTCGGGGGCTACACCTTC. Drawing the rest from reference TRBV5-6 and TRBJ1-2, the complete variable domain is DAGVTQSPTHLIKTRGQQVTLRCSPKSGHDTVSWYQQALGQGPQFIFQYYEEEERQRGNFPDRFSGHQFPNYSSELNVNALLLGDSALYLCASSPRDSFGGYTFGSGTRLTVV.

As DNA, the CDR3 is TGTGCCAGCAGCCCCGGACTAGCTACCTACGAGCAGTACTTC. Translation: CASSPGLATYEQYF. This chain uses TRBV27 with TRBJ2-7, with 8 bases that match TRBD2. Trimming took 6 bases from V and 2 from J; bases not matched to a gene: 6. This CDR3 is 14 amino acids long. Per germline, CDR1 MNHEY and CDR2 SMNVEV (reference sequence).